This is a list of T cell receptor beta chains from one sample in a study of shared clonotypes between healthy human individuals. Sequencing used immunoSEQ multiplex PCR; TCRdb keeps in-frame clones, though not all of them. The sample shows roughly 2,000,000 clones, roughly 93% of them seen only once. The sample comprised naive CD8+ T cells from PBMCs. The source of these receptors is a young man in good health. Some clones in this sample may be carry-over from other donors' samples. CDR3s include the opening cysteine and the closing phenylalanine or tryptophan. The D gene is left open where the match is weak. Clone size is not always given. Where it is, it says once, few, many or a class for expanded clones.

DNA	CDR3	V	D	J	size
TGTGCCAGCAGCGCGGGACTAGCGAATTACAATGAGCAGTTCTTC	CASSAGLANYNEQFF	TRBV7-2	TRBD2	TRBJ2-1	NA
TGCGCCAGCAGCTTGCGGACACCCACCGGGGAGCTGTTTTTT	CASSLRTPTGELFF	TRBV5-1	NA	TRBJ2-2	once
TGTGCCAGCACCCGAGGACCCGGGACGGCGAACACTGAAGCTTTCTTT	CASTRGPGTANTEAFF	TRBV11-2	NA	TRBJ1-1	NA
TGTGCCAGTAGTCTACGACAGGGTCCTGAAGCTTTCTTT	CASSLRQGPEAFF	TRBV19	TRBD1	TRBJ1-1	once
TGCGCCAGCAGCCAAGAGGCGCCCAGCGGAACAAACATTCAGTACTTC	CASSQEAPSGTNIQYF	TRBV4-3	NA	TRBJ2-4	NA
TGTGCCAGCAGCTTAAATACAGGGCATCAGCCCCAGCATTTT	CASSLNTGHQPQHF	TRBV7-8	NA	TRBJ1-5	NA
TGTGCCAGCAGTTTACTACCGGGTAGTATGAACACTGAAGCTTTCTTT	CASSLLPGSMNTEAFF	TRBV27	NA	TRBJ1-1	NA
TGTGCCAGCAGTGCCGGCGATGCCTATGGCTACACCTTC	CASSAGDAYGYTF	TRBV2	NA	TRBJ1-2	NA
TGTGCCAGCAGGGCCCCGGGACCAATGGGCTACGAGCAGTACTTC	CASRAPGPMGYEQYF	TRBV27	NA	TRBJ2-7	NA
TGTGCCAGCAGCCCTTATCGGACAGGGGGCAGAGATACGCAGTATTTT	CASSPYRTGGRDTQYF	TRBV7-2	TRBD1	TRBJ2-3	NA
TGTGCCAGCAGCCAACTTGGAGAGGGCCCGAGCTCCTACGAGCAGTACTTC	CASSQLGEGPSSYEQYF	TRBV4-2	NA	TRBJ2-7	NA
TGTGCCAGTCACCCGGGACAGGCTAGCTCTGGGGCCAACGTCCTGACTTTC	CASHPGQASSGANVLTF	TRBV19	TRBD1	TRBJ2-6	NA
TGTGCCAGCAGCTTAGCCTACCGTGGGAGTAGTAGCCAAGAGACCCAGTACTTC	CASSLAYRGSSSQETQYF	TRBV13	NA	TRBJ2-5	NA
TGTGCCAGCAGCGGGGCCGGGACAGAGGAGTTCGGGCAGTACTTC	CASSGAGTEEFGQYF	TRBV5-6	TRBD1	TRBJ2-7	once
TGCGCCAGCAGCCAAGATAGTGTACTCTCAGGTTACGAGCAGTACTTC	CASSQDSVLSGYEQYF	TRBV4-1	NA	TRBJ2-7	NA
TGTGCCAGCAGCCCAGCGGCCGGGGTGTCCTACGAGCAGTACTTC	CASSPAAGVSYEQYF	TRBV9	NA	TRBJ2-7	NA
TGCAGCGTTGTTTTCCGGACTAACTATGGCTACACCTTC	CSVVFRTNYGYTF	TRBV29-1	NA	TRBJ1-2	NA
TGTGCCAGCAGCTTAGACCCTAGCACGATCTACGAGCAGTACTTC	CASSLDPSTIYEQYF	TRBV11-2	NA	TRBJ2-7	NA
TGTGCCAGCAGCTTAGGCGCCGGGACTGTGTACGAGCAGTACTTC	CASSLGAGTVYEQYF	TRBV11-2	NA	TRBJ2-7	NA
TGCGCCAGCAGCGGTTCAGACGGGACAGGGGTCGAGACCCAGTACTTC	CASSGSDGTGVETQYF	TRBV5-1	TRBD1	TRBJ2-5	once
TGTGCCAGCAGCTTAGGGGCTAGCGCCTCCTACGAGCAGTACTTC	CASSLGASASYEQYF	TRBV11-2	NA	TRBJ2-7	NA
TGCGCCAGCAGCCAAGGTCTAGCAGGGGCCTACGAGCAGTACTTC	CASSQGLAGAYEQYF	TRBV4-1	NA	TRBJ2-7	once
TGTGCCAGCAGTTTTCTTTTGGACTTGGGGCCGGAGAGACTGTTTTTT	CASSFLLDLGPERLFF	TRBV27	NA	TRBJ1-4	NA
TGTGCCAGCAGCCATACTGCGGGTACTGAAGCTTTCTTT	CASSHTAGTEAFF	TRBV7-9	NA	TRBJ1-1	few
TGTGCCAGCACCTACCAAAAGGGCTACGAGCAGTACTTC	CASTYQKGYEQYF	TRBV27	NA	TRBJ2-7	once
TGTGCCTGGAGTGTGGGTCCCTCGGGCTACACCTTC	CAWSVGPSGYTF	TRBV30	NA	TRBJ1-2	NA
TGTGCCAGCAGTGAATGGGTAGCAGGGGTATCCTATGGCTACACCTTC	CASSEWVAGVSYGYTF	TRBV2	NA	TRBJ1-2	NA
TGTGCCAGCAGCGGGACTAGCGGGCCCTACGAGCAGTACTTC	CASSGTSGPYEQYF	TRBV11-2	TRBD2	TRBJ2-7	NA
TGTGCCAGCAGTTACTCGACAGGGGGCGTCGGAGGCTACACCTTC	CASSYSTGGVGGYTF	TRBV6-6	TRBD1	TRBJ1-2	once
TGTGCCAGCAGCGTAGCTCTGAGACCCCCGATTAAGGGAAGCACCGGGGAGCTGTTTTTT	CASSVALRPPIKGSTGELFF	TRBV9	NA	TRBJ2-2	NA
TGTGCCAGCAGCCCCCAGCGGTACACTGAAGCTTTCTTT	CASSPQRYTEAFF	TRBV6-5	NA	TRBJ1-1	NA
TGCGCCAGCAGCCAAGATACGGGTCATGAGCAGTTCTTC	CASSQDTGHEQFF	TRBV4-3	NA	TRBJ2-1	NA
TGCAGCGTTGAGGACAGGGGTTTTTATGGCTACACCTTC	CSVEDRGFYGYTF	TRBV29-1	TRBD1	TRBJ1-2	NA
TGCGCCAGCAGCCAAGGGTGGGTAGGGGGACGGGTTGGCACTGAAGCTTTCTTT	CASSQGWVGGRVGTEAFF	TRBV4-1	NA	TRBJ1-1	NA
TGTGCCAGCAGCACGAGCGGGAGCGCAGATACGCAGTATTTT	CASSTSGSADTQYF	TRBV28	TRBD2	TRBJ2-3	NA
TGCAGCGTTACCGGGACAGGCTTCTATGGCTACACCTTC	CSVTGTGFYGYTF	TRBV29-1	TRBD1	TRBJ1-2	NA
TGTGCCAGCAGTTTACACCTTCCGAACACCGGGGAGCTGTTTTTT	CASSLHLPNTGELFF	TRBV6-6	NA	TRBJ2-2	once
TGTGCCAGCAGCTCCTCCCAAGAGACCCAGTACTTC	CASSSSQETQYF	TRBV7-9	NA	TRBJ2-5	NA
TGTGCCAGCAGTTTTGAGACAGGGTGGTCCTACGAGCAGTACTTC	CASSFETGWSYEQYF	TRBV28	TRBD1	TRBJ2-7	NA
TGTGCCAGCAGCCCCAGGGGAGCGGTTCAGCCCCAGCATTTT	CASSPRGAVQPQHF	TRBV5-8	NA	TRBJ1-5	NA
TGTGCCAGCAGTGAAGGGTACAGCGCATCGTGGGGCTACACCTTC	CASSEGYSASWGYTF	TRBV25-1	NA	TRBJ1-2	NA
TGTGCCAGCAGCTCGGGACGATACACAGATACGCAGTATTTT	CASSSGRYTDTQYF	TRBV7-9	NA	TRBJ2-3	NA
TGTGCCACCAGCAGAGAGGAGGGGGCGGGCTATGGCTACACCTTC	CATSREEGAGYGYTF	TRBV15	TRBD1	TRBJ1-2	NA
TGTGCCACCAGCACTAGACAGGGGGTCAACAGCGAGCAGTACTTC	CATSTRQGVNSEQYF	TRBV15	TRBD1	TRBJ2-7	NA
TGTGCCAGCAGCTTGAACAACGGTTTCCCGTACTTC	CASSLNNGFPYF	TRBV7-2	NA	TRBJ2-4	NA
TGCGCCAGCAGCTTGGAGTTAGCCGGGACAGGGCTGGGATACCAAGAGACCCAGTACTTC	CASSLELAGTGLGYQETQYF	TRBV5-1	TRBD1	TRBJ2-5	NA